This T cell receptor (beta chain) is from a study of cytomegalovirus exposure and HLA in healthy donors (dated by TCRdb to the late 2010s). For the study in its entirety: In an earlier analysis of around 540 of the donors, around 290 Gb of sequence data and 90 million to 130 million unique TCR beta sequences from approximately 180 million T cells were reported. The later analysis used no new phenotypic data to find candidate immune exposures, relying instead on TCR beta sequences and their occurrence across donors. Both class I and class II loci were covered by HLA typing, at four-digit resolution. In a later genetic analysis, genome-wide SNP genotypes for about 55% of the roughly 670 donors were used, and that subset was treated as a discovery cohort. An earlier analysis of roughly 580 of the donors used high-throughput TCR beta sequencing to judge whether each TCR beta V gene segment behaved as functional or pseudogenic. Among the roughly 400 genotyped donors, approximately 76% belonged to the genetic ancestry cluster associated with self-reported Caucasian donors. High-throughput TCR immunosequencing, statistical association of individual TCRs with disease status, and machine learning were combined to predict cytomegalovirus infection status. Across 300 to 500 genotyped donors of the cohort, an average of approximately 240,000 unique TCR beta nucleotide sequences per donor were sequenced, and about a sixth of those sequences were non-productive. Five DR-DQ haplotypes were handled as single units for association and clustering, since linkage in the cohort was strong. An early release covering roughly 600 HLA-typed donors comprised 250 to 350 gigabases of sequencing data and 85 million or so unique TCR sequences. In a later analysis, previously published TCR beta repertoires from about 640 donors were re-analyzed and high-resolution HLA genotyping was added so that TCR occurrence patterns could be studied. Typing coverage differed by locus: A, B, C, DRB1 and DQB1 were typed in about 629-630 donors, DQA1 in roughly 510, DPA1 in roughly 590, and DPB1 in roughly 470. The study used immunosequencing to profile the T cell repertoires of around 600 subjects and linked those repertoires to cytomegalovirus serostatus. Every discovery cohort repertoire had been produced on one sequencing platform. Donor age, sex, ethnicity and CMV serostatus were compiled together with the repertoire data. Along with the approximately 700-subject first cohort, a separate validation cohort of over a hundred different subjects was used. The study aimed to test whether cataloging public T cell receptors could reveal signatures of past pathogen exposure. Findings and caveats that apply to the study as a whole: A later analysis reported that several top co-occurrence clusters appeared linked to parvovirus B19, influenza, CMV and Epstein-Barr virus. A group of highly shared sequence variants was considered likely to be a technical artifact of the sequencing pipeline. An association between a missense DCLRE1C variant and V-gene and J-gene trimming of TCR beta chains was found in a later genetic analysis and replicated in an independent cohort. Immune exposure information for the cohort was limited to CMV serostatus. In a later analysis, about 16,000 TCR beta sequences were associated with specific HLA alleles at a false discovery rate of 0.05. Compared with equally common non-associated chains, HLA-associated TCR beta chains in a later analysis were more clonally expanded and had lower generation probabilities. In an earlier analysis of more than 500 of the donors, most TCR beta V segments appeared in productive rearrangements about 87% or about 30% of the time, broadly matching IMGT annotations. Most TCR sequences were seen in very few donors, while some public TCRs were found in many individuals. According to the authors, the approach could potentially be generalized to other disease states and immunological phenotypes. According to a later analysis, TCR association rates differed among HLA loci, with DRB1 alleles showing the most associated TCRs and HLA-C alleles showing the fewest. A further reported finding was that TCR beta sequences accurately predicted the HLA-A and HLA-B alleles for most subjects in the first cohort. Strong co-occurrence of HLA alleles, especially DR and DQ, made assigning TCR associations to individual alleles difficult. In the study, 150 to 200 TCR beta chains were listed as associated with cytomegalovirus. Because HLA typing was missing for some donors at each locus, association tests included only the typed subset. In vitro tests confirmed that a few of the cytomegalovirus-associated TCR beta chains recognize cytomegalovirus antigens. According to a later analysis, most CMV-associated TCR beta chains appeared to be HLA-restricted, and the HLA associations seemed to be driven largely by CMV exposure. The presence/absence analyses assumed that sequencing depth was roughly uniform across donors, and that assumption may not be true. Over 15 rarely observed V segments, including chromosome 9 orphons, were excluded from the earlier analysis of 550 to 700 of the donors because counts were too low. The classifier was reported to diagnose cytomegalovirus status with high specificity and sensitivity in both the original cohort and the validation cohort. The cohort was sequenced for TCR beta chains only, and without alpha or paired-chain data the features that could be detected were limited. In a later genetic analysis, fewer N-insertions in productive TCRs were reported among donors in an Asian-associated ancestry cluster than the roughly 640-donor mean. Linkage disequilibrium might explain the correlated functional status among segregating V segments, but an unknown experimental factor could not be excluded. Because the 87-base-pair reads could not distinguish some IMGT-functional V segments, including TRBV6-2 and TRBV6-3, those segments were excluded.

The cohort comprised hundreds of healthy bone marrow donors. Cohort members were all nominally healthy when sampled, although unrecorded immune exposures were likely present. The donor was CMV seronegative and was included in the group of hundreds of seronegative cohort members. Every donor gave a peripheral blood sample, and the peripheral blood mononuclear cells from that sample were used for TCR beta sequencing. Genomic DNA extraction from the blood cell samples was performed with the Qiagen DNeasy Blood Extraction Kit. Of note for this clone: Its antigen target is currently unknown. Base qualities are not at hand, and no much larger clone is one base apart.

In the germline V gene, CDR1 corresponds to SQVTM and CDR2 to ANQGSEA. Including the terminal cysteine and phenylalanine, the CDR3 comprises 14 residues. The sequence is cut down to CDR3 DNA, 42 bases in frame from base 1. The germline ends are 16 bases apart after V is trimmed by 0 bases and J by 8 bases. Library construction relied on the immunoSEQ multiplex PCR assay. For the multiplex PCR, a mixture combining 60 forward primers for TCR Vbeta segments and 13 reverse primers for TCR Jbeta segments was used. Amplification of the CDR3 region of rearranged TCR beta genes was performed with a multiplex PCR assay on genomic DNA. The Illumina HiSeq System was used to sequence the amplified TCR beta libraries as 87-base-pair reads. In the paper's pipeline: Across the 500 to 750 repertoires, a later analysis counted around 80 million unique TCR beta chains, 9.5 million to 13 million of which were shared by at least two donors. A nearest-neighbor algorithm error-corrected the raw reads and collapsed the reads into unique sequences, merging closely related sequences to remove PCR and sequencing errors. CDR3 sequences were aligned to IMGT reference sequences to assign V, D and J gene segments. For a sequence to be retained, at least a six-nucleotide match to both a V gene segment and a J gene segment was required. A rearrangement was called productive if the CDR3 had no stop codons and remained in frame with V and J, and every other rearrangement was called non-productive. Following IMGT convention, CDR3 was defined as the stretch from the second conserved V-encoded cysteine to the conserved J-encoded phenylalanine. Sequences without an unambiguous match to a single V gene segment were excluded from the earlier analysis of several hundred of the donors. An earlier analysis of almost 600 of the donors classified V segments as functional when productive rearrangements were above 56.7% and as segregating when the standard deviation between donors was above 5%. A statistical classification framework was developed to diagnose cytomegalovirus status using the catalog of TCR beta chain sequences. A later analysis assigned V and J genes by comparing TCR nucleotide sequences with IMGT/GENE-DB human TR gene sequences. The TCRdist pipeline was used in a later analysis to assign CDR3 sequences and most-parsimonious VDJ recombination scenarios. In a later analysis, each TCR beta chain was defined by its CDR3 amino acid sequence together with its V-gene family, and reads lacking a unique V-gene family were excluded. To address suspected cross-contamination and a sequencing artifact, a later analysis removed 592 highly shared, low-generation-probability nucleotide sequences. A later analysis calculated a clonal expansion index for each public chain from normalized within-repertoire ranks of inferred template counts. A later analysis computed generation probabilities with a VDJ recombination model fitted to out-of-frame rearrangements, and checked the results against IGoR. Hypergeometric tests were used in a later analysis to score TCR-TCR, TCR-HLA and TCR-CMV co-occurrence, with a repertoire-size bias correction applied to the TCR pairs. To estimate false discovery rates, a later analysis permuted the HLA or CMV assignments 20 times. In a later analysis, co-occurring TCRs were grouped using DBSCAN, and TCRdist sequence similarity was added for clustering within HLA-allele-positive subsets. Co-occurrence clustering excluded repertoires with fewer than 30,000 or more than 120,000 public chains, plus five with anomalous nucleotide sharing. As stored in TCRdb, this immuneACCESS dataset retains in-frame rearrangements with V and J assigned. A fraction of the clones does not appear; measured against another copy, unresolved V genes explain less than half of the discrepancy, and the remainder lacks a known reason. V, J and clone size derive from that table, while D and trimming were established from the DNA sequence. The table for this sample lists some 150,000 clones; under 85% of them were counted only once. The leading ten clones occupy around 3.1% of the sample.

The chain is encoded by TRBV29-1 joined to TRBJ1-2; TRBD1 is possibly the D segment (5 matching bases). Sequencing used PBMCs. This receptor was taken from a female donor in good health and CMV-seronegative. CDR3 reads: CSVEDWGSALGYTF. The DNA sequence is TGCAGCGTTGAAGATTGGGGCTCAGCTTTAGGCTACACCTTC.